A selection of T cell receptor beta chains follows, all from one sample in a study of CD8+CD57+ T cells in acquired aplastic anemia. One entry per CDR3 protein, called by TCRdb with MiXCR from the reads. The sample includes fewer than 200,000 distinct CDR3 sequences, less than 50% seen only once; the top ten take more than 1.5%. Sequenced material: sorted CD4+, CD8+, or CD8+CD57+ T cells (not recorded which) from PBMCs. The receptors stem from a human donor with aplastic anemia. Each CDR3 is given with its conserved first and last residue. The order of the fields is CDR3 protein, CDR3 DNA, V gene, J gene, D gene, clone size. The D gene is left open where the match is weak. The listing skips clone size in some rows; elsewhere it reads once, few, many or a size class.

CDR3 protein: CASSYRLAGDDNEQFF
CDR3 DNA: TGTGCCAGCAGTTACCGACTAGCGGGGGACGACAATGAGCAGTTCTTC
V gene: TRBV6-5
J gene: TRBJ2-1
D gene: TRBD2
clone size: many

CDR3 protein: CASSLEYGAYEQYF
CDR3 DNA: TGCGCCAGCAGCTTGGAGTACGGGGCCTACGAGCAGTACTTC
V gene: TRBV5-1
J gene: TRBJ2-7
D gene: NA
clone size: NA

CDR3 protein: CASSLEGGLPYGYTF
CDR3 DNA: TGTGCCAGCAGCTTAGAGGGTGGGTTGCCTTATGGCTACACCTTC
V gene: TRBV7-6
J gene: TRBJ1-2
D gene: NA
clone size: many

CDR3 protein: CSARDQGSYEQYF
CDR3 DNA: TGCAGTGCTAGAGATCAGGGGAGCTACGAGCAGTACTTC
V gene: TRBV20-1
J gene: TRBJ2-7
D gene: NA
clone size: many

CDR3 protein: CSVEVYTNYGYTF
CDR3 DNA: TGCAGCGTTGAGGTTTATACAAACTATGGCTACACCTTC
V gene: TRBV29-1
J gene: TRBJ1-2
D gene: NA
clone size: many

CDR3 protein: CAISAAGTGNGYEQYF
CDR3 DNA: TGTGCCATCAGTGCGGCCGGGACAGGGAACGGCTACGAGCAGTACTTC
V gene: TRBV10-3
J gene: TRBJ2-7
D gene: TRBD1
clone size: NA

CDR3 protein: CASGQGISYEQYF
CDR3 DNA: TGTGCCAGTGGACAGGGCATTTCCTACGAGCAGTACTTC
V gene: TRBV19
J gene: TRBJ2-7
D gene: TRBD1
clone size: NA

CDR3 protein: CASSLDRAPYNGYTF
CDR3 DNA: TGTGCCAGCAGCTTGGACAGGGCACCCTACAATGGCTACACCTTC
V gene: TRBV5-8
J gene: TRBJ1-2
D gene: NA
clone size: many

CDR3 protein: CASSWRTGGRQPQHF
CDR3 DNA: TGTGCCAGCAGCTGGAGGACAGGGGGCCGACAGCCCCAGCATTTT
V gene: TRBV7-2
J gene: TRBJ1-5
D gene: TRBD1
clone size: NA

CDR3 protein: CASSAGVGYEQYF
CDR3 DNA: TGTGCCAGCAGCGCGGGGGTGGGCTACGAGCAGTACTTC
V gene: TRBV5-4
J gene: TRBJ2-7
D gene: TRBD2
clone size: NA

CDR3 protein: CASSSRGGGPYEQFF
CDR3 DNA: TGTGCCAGCAGCTCCCGGGGAGGGGGGCCTTACGAGCAGTTCTTC
V gene: TRBV7-2
J gene: TRBJ2-1
D gene: NA
clone size: many

CDR3 protein: CSVEVGTNTGELFF
CDR3 DNA: TGCAGCGTTGAAGTGGGAACGAACACCGGGGAGCTGTTTTTT
V gene: TRBV29-1
J gene: TRBJ2-2
D gene: NA
clone size: NA

CDR3 protein: CATSRDPRQDTQHF
CDR3 DNA: TGTGCCACCAGCAGAGACCCCAGACAGGACACCCAGCATTTT
V gene: TRBV15
J gene: TRBJ1-5
D gene: NA
clone size: NA

CDR3 protein: CAISESPTGRGF
CDR3 DNA: TGTGCCATCAGTGAGTCTCCCACAGGACGGGGTTTC
V gene: TRBV10-3
J gene: TRBJ1-2
D gene: NA
clone size: NA

CDR3 protein: CASSRGQGNYEQYF
CDR3 DNA: TGTGCCAGCAGTCGTGGACAGGGGAACTACGAGCAGTACTTC
V gene: TRBV2
J gene: TRBJ2-7
D gene: TRBD1
clone size: NA

CDR3 protein: CASSPWGRARPYNEQFF
CDR3 DNA: TGTGCCAGCAGCCCCTGGGGTCGAGCGCGACCCTACAATGAGCAGTTCTTC
V gene: TRBV4-2
J gene: TRBJ2-1
D gene: NA
clone size: NA

CDR3 protein: CASSKDRINEKLFF
CDR3 DNA: TGTGCCAGCAGTAAAGACAGGATTAATGAAAAACTGTTTTTT
V gene: TRBV6-1
J gene: TRBJ1-4
D gene: NA
clone size: many

CDR3 protein: CATSREDGTGGYEQYF
CDR3 DNA: TGTGCCACCAGCAGAGAGGACGGGACAGGGGGCTACGAGCAGTACTTC
V gene: TRBV15
J gene: TRBJ2-7
D gene: TRBD1
clone size: NA

CDR3 protein: CASTRLGSNTGELFF
CDR3 DNA: TGTGCCAGTACTCGGCTGGGCTCGAACACCGGGGAGCTGTTTTTT
V gene: TRBV19
J gene: TRBJ2-2
D gene: NA
clone size: NA

CDR3 protein: CSVHDGLTYEQYF
CDR3 DNA: TGCAGCGTTCATGACGGGCTCACCTACGAGCAGTACTTC
V gene: TRBV29-1
J gene: TRBJ2-7
D gene: NA
clone size: NA

CDR3 protein: CASSLGGRQGHEQFF
CDR3 DNA: TGTGCCAGCAGCTTAGGGGGGAGGCAGGGCCATGAGCAGTTCTTC
V gene: TRBV11-2
J gene: TRBJ2-1
D gene: NA
clone size: many

CDR3 protein: CSARDSTGAYNSPLHF
CDR3 DNA: TGCAGTGCTAGAGATTCAACAGGGGCTTATAATTCACCCCTCCACTTT
V gene: TRBV20-1
J gene: TRBJ1-6
D gene: TRBD1
clone size: NA

CDR3 protein: CASSVRGASSYNEQFF
CDR3 DNA: TGTGCCAGCAGTGTTCGGGGGGCGAGCTCCTACAATGAGCAGTTCTTC
V gene: TRBV2
J gene: TRBJ2-1
D gene: NA
clone size: NA

CDR3 protein: CASSLGTAFTPGELFF
CDR3 DNA: TGTGCCAGCAGCTTAGGGACAGCTTTCACACCCGGGGAGCTGTTTTTT
V gene: TRBV7-6
J gene: TRBJ2-2
D gene: NA
clone size: many

CDR3 protein: CASSKSGGVKTQYF
CDR3 DNA: TGTGCCAGTAGCAAAAGCGGGGGGGTAAAGACCCAGTACTTC
V gene: TRBV19
J gene: TRBJ2-5
D gene: TRBD2
clone size: many

CDR3 protein: CASGLQGAAFNEQYF
CDR3 DNA: TGTGCCAGCGGACTACAGGGGGCGGCATTTAACGAGCAGTACTTC
V gene: TRBV3-1
J gene: TRBJ2-7
D gene: TRBD1
clone size: few

CDR3 protein: CASSEYRAKGTEAFF
CDR3 DNA: TGTGCCAGCAGTGAATACAGGGCCAAAGGAACTGAAGCTTTCTTC
V gene: TRBV25-1
J gene: TRBJ1-1
D gene: NA
clone size: NA

CDR3 protein: CATSAGTGYQETQYF
CDR3 DNA: TGTGCCACCAGTGCCGGGACGGGTTACCAAGAGACCCAGTACTTC
V gene: TRBV24-1
J gene: TRBJ2-5
D gene: NA
clone size: NA